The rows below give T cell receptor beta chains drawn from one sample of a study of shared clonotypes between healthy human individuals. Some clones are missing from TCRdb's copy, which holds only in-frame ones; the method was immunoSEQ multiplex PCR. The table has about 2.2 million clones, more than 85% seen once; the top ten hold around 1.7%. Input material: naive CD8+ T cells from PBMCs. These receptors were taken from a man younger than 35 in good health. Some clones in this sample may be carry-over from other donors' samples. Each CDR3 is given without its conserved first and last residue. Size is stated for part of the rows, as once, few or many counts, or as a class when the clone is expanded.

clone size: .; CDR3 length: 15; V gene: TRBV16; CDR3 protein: ASSPPPGVKGNQPQH
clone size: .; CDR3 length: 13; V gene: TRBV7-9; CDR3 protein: ASSGDRVTTYGYT
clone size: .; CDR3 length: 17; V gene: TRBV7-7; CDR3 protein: ASTLGGPASTNPLYEQY
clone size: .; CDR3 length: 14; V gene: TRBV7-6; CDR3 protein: ASSITPGGSLEEQY
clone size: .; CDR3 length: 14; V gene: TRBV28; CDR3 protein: ASRAPRNRSGNTIY
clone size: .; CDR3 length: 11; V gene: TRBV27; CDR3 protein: ASSLSGNNEQF
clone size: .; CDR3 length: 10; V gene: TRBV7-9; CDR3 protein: ASSSVSPGYT
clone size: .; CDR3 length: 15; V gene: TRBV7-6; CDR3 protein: ASSSRPQDSLNEKLF
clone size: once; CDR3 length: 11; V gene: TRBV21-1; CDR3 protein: ASSKEVADEQF
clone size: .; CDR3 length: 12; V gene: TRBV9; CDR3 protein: ASSVRDRDYGYT
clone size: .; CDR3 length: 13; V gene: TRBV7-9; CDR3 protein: ASSLIQDSNQPQH
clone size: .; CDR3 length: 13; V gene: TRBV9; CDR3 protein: ASSVEGTGRGELF
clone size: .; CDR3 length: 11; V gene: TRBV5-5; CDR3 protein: ASSLAALTEAF
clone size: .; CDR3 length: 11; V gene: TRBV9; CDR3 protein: ASSGTVLYGYT
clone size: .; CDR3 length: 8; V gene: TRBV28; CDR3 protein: ASSGGGLQ